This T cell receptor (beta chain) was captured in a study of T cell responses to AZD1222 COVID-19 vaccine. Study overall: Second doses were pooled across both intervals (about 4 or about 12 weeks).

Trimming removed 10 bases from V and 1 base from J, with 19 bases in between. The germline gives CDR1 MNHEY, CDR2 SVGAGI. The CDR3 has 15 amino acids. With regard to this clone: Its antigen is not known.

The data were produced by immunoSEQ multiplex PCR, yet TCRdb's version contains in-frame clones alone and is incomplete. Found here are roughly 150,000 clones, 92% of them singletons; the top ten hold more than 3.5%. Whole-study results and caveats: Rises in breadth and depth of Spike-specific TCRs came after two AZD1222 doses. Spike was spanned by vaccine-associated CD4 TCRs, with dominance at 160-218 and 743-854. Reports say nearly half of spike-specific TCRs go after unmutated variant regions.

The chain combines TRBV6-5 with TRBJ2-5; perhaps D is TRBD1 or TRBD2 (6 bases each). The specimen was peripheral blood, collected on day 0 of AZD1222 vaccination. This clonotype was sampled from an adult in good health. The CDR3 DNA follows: TGTGCCACGGGGGATAGGACAGTGTCCCAAGAGACCCAGTACTTC. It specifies CATGDRTVSQETQYF.